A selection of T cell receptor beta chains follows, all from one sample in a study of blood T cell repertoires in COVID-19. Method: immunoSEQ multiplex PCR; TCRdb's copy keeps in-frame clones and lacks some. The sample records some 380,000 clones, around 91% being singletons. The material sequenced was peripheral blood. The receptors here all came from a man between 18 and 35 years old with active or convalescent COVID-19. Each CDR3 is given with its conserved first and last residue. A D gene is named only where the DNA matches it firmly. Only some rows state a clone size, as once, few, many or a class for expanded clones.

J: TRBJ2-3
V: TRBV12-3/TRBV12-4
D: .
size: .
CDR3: CASSRGTDTQYF
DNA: TGTGCCAGCAGCCGAGGGACAGATACGCAGTATTTT

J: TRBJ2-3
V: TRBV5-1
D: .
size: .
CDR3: CASSLAPDTQYF
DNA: TGCGCCAGCAGCTTGGCTCCAGATACGCAGTATTTT

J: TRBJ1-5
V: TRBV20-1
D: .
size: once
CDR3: CSASFGENQPQHF
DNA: TGCAGTGCTAGTTTCGGAGAGAATCAGCCCCAGCATTTT

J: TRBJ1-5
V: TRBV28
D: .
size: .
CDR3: CASSYKTARGHQPQHF
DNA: TGTGCCAGCAGTTACAAGACAGCCAGGGGTCATCAGCCCCAGCATTTT

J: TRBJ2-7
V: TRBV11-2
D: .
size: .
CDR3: CASSLAANSYEQYF
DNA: TGTGCCAGCAGCTTAGCAGCGAACTCCTACGAGCAGTACTTC

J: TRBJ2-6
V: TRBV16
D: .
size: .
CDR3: CASSPPPGANVLTF
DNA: TGTGCCAGCAGCCCTCCCCCTGGGGCCAACGTCCTGACTTTC

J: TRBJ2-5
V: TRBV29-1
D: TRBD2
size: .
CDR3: CSVLLAGVETQYF
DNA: TGCAGCGTTCTTCTAGCGGGAGTAGAGACCCAGTACTTC

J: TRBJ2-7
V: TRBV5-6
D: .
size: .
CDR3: CASSRDLAGEQYF
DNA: TGTGCCAGCAGCCGGGACCTCGCGGGAGAGCAGTACTTC

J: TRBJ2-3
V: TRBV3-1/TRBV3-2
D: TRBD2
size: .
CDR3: CASTPTTGTTSFSTDTQYF
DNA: TGTGCCAGCACCCCAACAACCGGGACTACCAGTTTTAGCACAGATACGCAGTATTTT

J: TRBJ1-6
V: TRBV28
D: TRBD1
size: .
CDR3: CASSPGGPYNSPLHF
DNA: TGTGCCAGCAGCCCAGGGGGCCCCTATAATTCACCCCTCCACTTT

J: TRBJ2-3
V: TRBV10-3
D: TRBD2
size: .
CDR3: CAISELFRSGRAPDTQYF
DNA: TGTGCCATCAGTGAGTTATTTCGTAGCGGGAGGGCCCCAGATACGCAGTATTTT

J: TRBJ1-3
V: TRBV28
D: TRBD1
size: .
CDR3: CASTLYQGASGNTIYF
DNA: TGTGCCAGCACCCTGTATCAGGGGGCCTCTGGAAACACCATATATTTT

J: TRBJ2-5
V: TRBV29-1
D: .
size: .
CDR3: CSVEDLERPQETQYF
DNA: TGCAGCGTTGAAGATCTCGAGCGTCCTCAAGAGACCCAGTACTTC

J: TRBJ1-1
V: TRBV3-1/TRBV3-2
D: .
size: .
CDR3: CASTQGRTEAFF
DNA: TGTGCCAGTACCCAGGGTAGGACTGAAGCTTTCTTT

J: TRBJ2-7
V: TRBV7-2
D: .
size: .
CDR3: CASSLDFSSYEQYF
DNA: TGTGCCAGCAGCTTAGATTTCAGCTCCTACGAGCAGTACTTC

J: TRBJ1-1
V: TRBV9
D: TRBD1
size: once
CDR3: CASSPGTGGELAFF
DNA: TGTGCCAGCAGCCCAGGGACAGGGGGCGAATTGGCTTTCTTT

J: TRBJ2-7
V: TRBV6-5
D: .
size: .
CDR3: CASSYSSTGKPYEQYF
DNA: TGTGCCAGCAGTTACTCGAGTACAGGGAAGCCCTACGAGCAGTACTTC

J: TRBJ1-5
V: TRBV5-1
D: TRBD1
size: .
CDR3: CASSPGTGDRQPQHF
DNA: TGCGCCAGCAGCCCCGGGACAGGGGACAGGCAGCCCCAGCATTTT

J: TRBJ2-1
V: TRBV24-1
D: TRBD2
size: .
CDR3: CATGTSINNEQFF
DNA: TGTGCCACCGGGACTAGCATCAACAATGAGCAGTTCTTC

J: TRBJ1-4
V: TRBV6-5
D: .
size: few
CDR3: CASSYEAGVNEKLFF
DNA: TGTGCCAGCAGTTACGAGGCAGGGGTGAATGAAAAACTGTTTTTT

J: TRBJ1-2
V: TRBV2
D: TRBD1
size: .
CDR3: CASSPGQGNGYTF
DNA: TGTGCCAGCAGTCCGGGACAGGGAAATGGCTACACCTTC

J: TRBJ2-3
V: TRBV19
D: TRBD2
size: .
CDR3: CASTWGTSGVTDTQYF
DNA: TGTGCCAGTACCTGGGGGACTAGCGGGGTCACAGATACGCAGTATTTT

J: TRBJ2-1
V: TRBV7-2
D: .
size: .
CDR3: CASSWEYTYNEQFF
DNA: TGTGCCAGCAGCTGGGAGTATACCTACAATGAGCAGTTCTTC

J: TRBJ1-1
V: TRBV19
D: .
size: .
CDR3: CASSPLLGRLNTEAFF
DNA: TGTGCCAGTAGTCCCCTTTTAGGCAGGTTGAACACTGAAGCTTTCTTT

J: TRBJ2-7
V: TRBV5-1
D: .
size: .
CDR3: CASSEQTSTYEQYF
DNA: TGCGCCAGCAGCGAACAGACCTCGACCTACGAGCAGTACTTC

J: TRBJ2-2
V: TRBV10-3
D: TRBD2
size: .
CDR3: CAIRTSGGGELFF
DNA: TGTGCCATCCGGACTAGCGGGGGCGGGGAGCTGTTTTTT

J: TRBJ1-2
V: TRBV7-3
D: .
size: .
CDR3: CASSGGSYGYTF
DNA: TGTGCCAGCAGTGGGGGGTCCTATGGCTACACCTTC

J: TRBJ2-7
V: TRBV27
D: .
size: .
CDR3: CASTPLGGGAGEQYF
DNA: TGTGCCAGCACTCCGCTAGGTGGGGGGGCGGGGGAGCAGTACTTC

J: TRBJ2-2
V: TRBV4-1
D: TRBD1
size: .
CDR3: CASSPTGTANTGELFF
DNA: TGCGCCAGCAGCCCTACTGGGACAGCGAACACCGGGGAGCTGTTTTTT

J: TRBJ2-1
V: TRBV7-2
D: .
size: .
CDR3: CASSLARFSYNEQFF
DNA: TGTGCCAGCAGCTTAGCCAGGTTCTCCTACAATGAGCAGTTCTTC

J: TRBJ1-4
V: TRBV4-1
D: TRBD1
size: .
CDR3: CASSQGQGNTNEKLFF
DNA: TGCGCCAGCAGCCAAGGACAGGGTAATACTAATGAAAAACTGTTTTTT

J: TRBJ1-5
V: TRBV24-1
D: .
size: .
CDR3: CATSDRGSNQPQHF
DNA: TGTGCCACCAGTGATCGGGGGTCCAATCAGCCCCAGCATTTT

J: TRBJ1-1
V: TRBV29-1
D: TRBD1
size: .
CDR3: CSVATGTNTEAFF
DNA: TGCAGCGTTGCGACAGGGACGAACACTGAAGCTTTCTTT

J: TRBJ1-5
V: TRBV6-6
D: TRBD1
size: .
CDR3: CASSPGQGIWDSNQPQHF
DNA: TGTGCCAGCAGTCCGGGACAGGGGATTTGGGATAGCAATCAGCCCCAGCATTTT

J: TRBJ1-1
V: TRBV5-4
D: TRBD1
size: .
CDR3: CASSLDPDRVTEAFF
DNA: TGTGCCAGCAGCTTGGATCCCGACAGGGTTACTGAAGCTTTCTTT

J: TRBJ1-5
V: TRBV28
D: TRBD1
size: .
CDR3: CASSRQGPKRQPQHF
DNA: TGTGCCAGCAGCCGACAGGGTCCCAAGAGGCAGCCCCAGCATTTT

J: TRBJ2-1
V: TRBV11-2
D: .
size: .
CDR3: CASSPGDIWSNEQFF
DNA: TGTGCCAGCAGCCCTGGCGACATTTGGTCCAATGAGCAGTTCTTC

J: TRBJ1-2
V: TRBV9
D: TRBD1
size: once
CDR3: CASSTLTGVGYTF
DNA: TGTGCCAGCAGTACACTGACAGGGGTTGGCTACACCTTC

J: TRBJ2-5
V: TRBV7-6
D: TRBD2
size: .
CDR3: CASKLFATSGEETQYF
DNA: TGTGCCAGCAAGCTTTTCGCGACTAGCGGAGAAGAGACCCAGTACTTC

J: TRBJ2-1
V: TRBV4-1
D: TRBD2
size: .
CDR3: CASSERESNNEQFF
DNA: TGCGCCAGCAGCGAGCGGGAGAGTAACAATGAGCAGTTCTTC

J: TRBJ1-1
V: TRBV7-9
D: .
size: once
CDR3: CASSPALVRGTEAFF
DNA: TGTGCCAGCAGCCCCGCGTTGGTGCGGGGTACTGAAGCTTTCTTT

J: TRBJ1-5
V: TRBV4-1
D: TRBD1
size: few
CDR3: CASSQRQGINQPQHF
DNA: TGCGCCAGCAGCCAACGACAGGGAATTAATCAGCCCCAGCATTTT

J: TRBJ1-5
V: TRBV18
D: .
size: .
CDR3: CASSPTKATGMGNQPQHF
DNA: TGTGCCAGCTCACCAACCAAAGCCACAGGGATGGGCAATCAGCCCCAGCATTTT

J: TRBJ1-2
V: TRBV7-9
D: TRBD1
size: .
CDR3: CASSQGQSYGYTF
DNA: TGTGCCAGCAGCCAGGGACAGTCCTATGGCTACACCTTC

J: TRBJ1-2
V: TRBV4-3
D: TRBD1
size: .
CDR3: CASSQQLTGTVNYGYTF
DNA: TGCGCCAGCAGCCAACAACTCACCGGGACAGTTAACTATGGCTACACCTTC